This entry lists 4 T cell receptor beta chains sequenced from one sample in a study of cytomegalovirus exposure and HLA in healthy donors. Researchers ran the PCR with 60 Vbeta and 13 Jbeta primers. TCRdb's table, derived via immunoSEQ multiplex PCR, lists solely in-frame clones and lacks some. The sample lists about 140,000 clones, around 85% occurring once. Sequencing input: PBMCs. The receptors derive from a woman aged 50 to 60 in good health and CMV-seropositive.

Here the CDR3 DNA reads TGTGCCAGCAGCTCGGGACTACCCAGCACAGATACGCAGTATTTT. Translating gives CASSSGLPSTDTQYF. The chain carries TRBV7-2 and TRBJ2-3; TRBD2 matches at 7 bases. Trimming cost V 4 bases and J 0 bases; bases outside gene matches: 4. CDR3 length equals 15 residues. The germline CDR1 and CDR2 sequences are SGHTA and FQGNSA.

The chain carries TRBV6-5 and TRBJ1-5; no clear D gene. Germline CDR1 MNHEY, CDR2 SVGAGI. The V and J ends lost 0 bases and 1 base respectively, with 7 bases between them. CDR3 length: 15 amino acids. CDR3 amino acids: CASSYSRGSNQPQHF. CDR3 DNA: TGTGCCAGCAGTTACTCCCGGGGAAGCAATCAGCCCCAGCATTTT.

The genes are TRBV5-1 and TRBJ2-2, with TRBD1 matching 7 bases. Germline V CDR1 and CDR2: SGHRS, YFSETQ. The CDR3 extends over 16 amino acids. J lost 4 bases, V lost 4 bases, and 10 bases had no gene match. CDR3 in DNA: TGCGCCAGCAGCCTTACCAGGACAGGAGTCACCGGGGAGCTGTTTTTT. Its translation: CASSLTRTGVTGELFF.

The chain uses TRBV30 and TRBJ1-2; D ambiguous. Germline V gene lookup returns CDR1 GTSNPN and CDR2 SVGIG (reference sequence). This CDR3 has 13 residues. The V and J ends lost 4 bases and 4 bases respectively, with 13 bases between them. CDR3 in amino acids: CAWNVGGAYGYTF. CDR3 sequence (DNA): TGTGCCTGGAACGTCGGCGGAGCCTATGGCTACACCTTC.